The subject of this entry is one TCR beta chain. In the original workflow: The authors estimated nucleated cell counts from reference gene primer amplification. Sequencing was performed with immunoSEQ multiplex PCR; in TCRdb, only in-frame clones are kept and a portion is missing. V and J calls and clone size come straight from that table; D and trimming were deduced from the DNA. This table holds about 180,000 clones, approximately 88% found once. Germline CDR1 MNHEY, CDR2 SVGAGI. The CDR3 spans 16 residues. The trim removed 1 base at V and 4 bases at J, leaving 8 bases unmatched. Recruitment covered about 26 US areas and drew participants whose ages spanned roughly 18 to 95 years. The sample comes from a study of blood T cell repertoires in COVID-19. At the level of the study: Sources were T cells, B-cell-depleted T cells, or PBMCs; the material itself was cDNA or gDNA.

The sequenced sample consisted of PBMCs or T cells enriched from blood (not recorded which). The sequence was collected from a woman aged 18-35 years who had recovered from COVID-19. V usage is TRBV6-5 and J usage is TRBJ1-2, with 8 bases aligning to TRBD1. This chain's CDR3 is CASSYWRDRGAYGYTF. As DNA, the CDR3 is TGTGCCAGCAGTTACTGGAGAGACAGGGGAGCCTATGGCTACACCTTC.